This T cell receptor beta chain was sequenced for a study of cytomegalovirus exposure and HLA in healthy donors. Overall study findings and caveats: Prediction of most subjects' HLA-A and HLA-B alleles by TCR beta sequences was reportedly accurate. More clonal expansion characterized HLA-associated TCR beta chains than equally common others in a later analysis.

Points on this clone: Its matching antigen is unknown.

Use of 60 Vbeta and 13 Jbeta primers characterized the PCR. Method: immunoSEQ multiplex PCR; TCRdb's copy keeps in-frame clones and lacks some. The sample lists some 140,000 clones, around three fifths occurring once. The CDR3 contains 14 residues. V lost 6 bases, J lost 8 bases, and 10 bases stayed unmatched. Per the germline V gene, CDR1 is SQVTM and CDR2 is ANQGSEA. The chain combines TRBV29-1 with TRBJ1-4, with TRBD1 matching over 9 bases. Sequencing was carried out using PBMCs. The source of this sequence is a woman in her forties in good health and CMV-seronegative. CDR3 sequence reads: CSVFRDRVEEKLFF. CDR3 bases: TGCAGCGTCTTTAGGGACAGGGTTGAGGAAAAACTGTTTTTT.